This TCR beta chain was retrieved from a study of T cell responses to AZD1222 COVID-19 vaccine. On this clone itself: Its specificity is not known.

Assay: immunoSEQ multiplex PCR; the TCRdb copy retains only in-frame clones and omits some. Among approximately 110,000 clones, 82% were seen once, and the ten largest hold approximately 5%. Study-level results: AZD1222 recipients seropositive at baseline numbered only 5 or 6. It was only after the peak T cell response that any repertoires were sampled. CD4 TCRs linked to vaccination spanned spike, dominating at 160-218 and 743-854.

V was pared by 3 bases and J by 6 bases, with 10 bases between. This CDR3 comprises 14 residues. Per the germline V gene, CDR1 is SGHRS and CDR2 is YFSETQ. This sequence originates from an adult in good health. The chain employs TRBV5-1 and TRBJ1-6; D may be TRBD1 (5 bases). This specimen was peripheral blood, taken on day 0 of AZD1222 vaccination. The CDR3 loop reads CASSSGTVNSPLHF. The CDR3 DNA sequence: TGCGCCAGCAGCTCCGGGACGGTTAATTCACCCCTCCACTTT.